The 17 T cell receptor beta chains reported below all come from one sample, sequenced in a study of OX40 agonist ivuxolimab in advanced cancers. Libraries were prepared through the immunoSEQ multiplex PCR assay. This is the immuneACCESS table as TCRdb keeps it, with only in-frame sequences that have V and J called. A part of the clones is gone; compared with another copy, unresolved V genes explain less than half, and the rest is unexplained. Here the sample has roughly 41,000 clones; 70% to 85% occur a single time. The leading ten clones occupy about 20% of the sample. This material consisted of CD4+ or CD8+ T cells sorted from blood, taken in a trial of the OX40 agonist ivuxolimab. Receptors were obtained from an adult with an advanced solid tumor such as melanoma, head and neck, liver or kidney cancer.

The chain couples TRBV7-3 to TRBJ2-1; D might be TRBD2 (5 bases). Germline V gene data show CDR1 as SGHTA and CDR2 as FQGTGA. V was trimmed by 3 bases and J by 0 bases, leaving 9 bases between them. CDR3 size: 15 residues. The DNA of the CDR3 is TGTGCCAGCAGCTTCGCGGCGGGCTCCTACAATGAGCAGTTCTTC. Amino acids: CASSFAAGSYNEQFF.

The chain recombines TRBV18 with TRBJ2-1; D is possibly TRBD1 (5 bases). The CDR3 contains 17 residues. V lost 3 bases and J 5 bases, leaving 20 bases between the germline ends. The germline CDR1 and CDR2 sequences are KGHSH and LQKENI. CDR3 sequence: CASSPSPGRNYNNEQFF. The CDR3 DNA reads as TGTGCCAGCTCACCCTCGCCAGGGCGGAACTATAACAATGAGCAGTTCTTC.

This clone has a handful of counts. This chain connects TRBV5-6 to TRBJ2-5; D is tentatively TRBD1 or TRBD2 (5 bases each). The CDR3 runs to 14 residues. V lost 0 bases and J lost 5, with 11 bases in between. CDR1 is SGHDT and CDR2 is YYEEEE in the germline V gene. The CDR3 nucleotides read TGTGCCAGCAGCTTGGGGGGGAGATGGGAGACCCAGTACTTC. Its translation: CASSLGGRWETQYF.

The table lists this clone with a few counts. This chain links TRBV19 with TRBJ2-1; the D gene is possibly TRBD2 (5 bases). Trimming removed 3 bases from V and 8 bases from J, with 17 bases in between. CDR1 and CDR2 (germline): LNHDA, SQIVND (reference sequence). This CDR3 spans 15 amino acids. CDR3 sequence (DNA): TGTGCCAGTAGTATCAGCGACTCGGGGTGGGATGAGCAGTTCTTC. This sequence encodes CASSISDSGWDEQFF.

The chain recombines TRBV7-9 with TRBJ2-7, with a possible D match to TRBD2 (6 bases). V shed 0 bases and J shed 7 bases, with 10 bases lying between them. In germline, CDR1 is SEHNR, CDR2 FQNEAQ (reference sequence). The CDR3 extends over 13 amino acids. The CDR3 is CASSLAGRGEQYF. The DNA for the CDR3 is TGTGCCAGCAGCTTAGCCGGGAGAGGGGAGCAGTACTTC.

CDR3 residues: CASSPRFQTSEQETQYF. CDR3 in DNA: TGTGCCAGCAGCCCCCGGTTCCAAACTAGCGAGCAAGAGACCCAGTACTTC. The genes are TRBV5-4 and TRBJ2-5; 7 nucleotides match TRBD2. The ends lost 4 bases at V and 2 bases at J; junction bases unmatched: 14. CDR3 size: 17 residues. Germline values: CDR1 SGHNT, CDR2 YYREEE (reference sequence).

V is TRBV4-2 and J is TRBJ1-3; TRBD1 matches at 8 bases. The CDR3 is made up of 15 amino acids. Germline loops: CDR1 LGHNA, CDR2 YNFKEQ. With V trimmed by 5 bases and J by 2 bases, 5 bases remained unmatched. This chain's CDR3 is CASSLKTGAGNTIYF. The CDR3 coding sequence is TGTGCCAGCAGCTTAAAGACAGGGGCTGGAAACACCATATATTTT.

This clone was seen just once. The V call is TRBV6-6, the J call TRBJ2-7; D unresolved. The ends were cut back, 6 bases at V and 4 bases at J, with 7 bases in the middle. This CDR3 is built from 11 residues. CDR1 and CDR2 from the germline V gene are MNHNY and SVGAGI (reference sequence). CDR3: CASSREYEQYF. The CDR3, as DNA: TGTGCCAGCAGCCGCGAGTACGAGCAGTACTTC.

This sequence joins TRBV9 and TRBJ2-2, with 8 nucleotides matching TRBD1. The CDR3 is 15 residues long. The junction had 4 bases not matched to a gene; V was cut back by 0 bases and J by 6 bases. CDR1 is SGDLS, CDR2 YYNGEE, per germline. CDR3 bases: TGTGCCAGCAGCGTAGGGTGGACAGGGCCCGGGGAGCTGTTTTTT. Translated: CASSVGWTGPGELFF.

This rearrangement joins TRBV9 to TRBJ1-6; D is possibly TRBD1 (5 bases). This CDR3 contains 15 residues. Trimming took 0 bases from V and 5 from J, leaving 9 bases between them. Germline V gene lookup returns CDR1 SGDLS and CDR2 YYNGEE. The CDR3 coding sequence is TGTGCCAGCAGCGTAGGGGGCCTTGATAATTCACCCCTCCACTTT. This encodes CASSVGGLDNSPLHF.

The chain couples TRBV4-1 to TRBJ2-7; D tentatively fits TRBD1 or TRBD2 (5 bases each). The germline V gene encodes CDR1 MGHRA and CDR2 YSYEKL. The CDR3 is made up of 16 amino acids. Trimming took off 1 base at V and 4 bases at J, with 17 bases between the two ends. The CDR3 loop reads CASSQAFPGRSYEQYF. For the CDR3, the DNA is TGCGCCAGCAGCCAAGCCTTCCCGGGACGGAGTTACGAGCAGTACTTC.

This chain connects TRBV6-5 to TRBJ2-1, with 7 bases aligning to TRBD1. The CDR3 has 13 amino acids. CDR1 and CDR2 (germline): MNHEY, SVGAGI. The ends lost 6 bases at V and 3 bases at J; junction bases unmatched: 2. CDR3 sequence reads: CASRRQGYNEQFF. The CDR3 nucleotides read TGTGCCAGCAGGCGACAGGGCTACAATGAGCAGTTCTTC.

The genes are TRBV28 and TRBJ2-5; 12 nucleotides line up with TRBD1. The CDR3 is made up of 16 amino acids. Germline V CDR1 and CDR2: MDHEN, SYDVKM. Trimming cost V 3 bases and J 5 bases; bases outside gene matches: 7. The CDR3 reads CASSFPGTGGAETQYF. The CDR3 DNA reads as TGTGCCAGCAGTTTTCCCGGGACAGGGGGCGCGGAGACCCAGTACTTC.

The V call is TRBV7-9, the J call TRBJ1-2; D perhaps matches TRBD1 (6 bases). The germline CDR1 and CDR2 sequences are SEHNR and FQNEAQ (reference sequence). Trimming left V 5 bases short and J 2 bases short, with 24 bases between. The CDR3 is 18 amino acids. This CDR3 reads CASSPRGLEGTGNYGYTF. In DNA form, the CDR3 reads TGTGCCAGCAGCCCTCGGGGCCTAGAAGGAACAGGGAACTATGGCTACACCTTC.

Concerning this clone: At one end the junction does not follow the germline gene, possibly because of a read error. The gene calls are TRBV5-4 and TRBJ2-3, with 10 positions matching TRBD2. This CDR3 comprises 15 residues. CDR1 is SGHNT and CDR2 is YYREEE in the germline V gene (reference sequence). CDR3 loop: CAGSFLAGDADTQYF. Written as DNA, the CDR3 is TGTGCCGGCAGCTTTCTAGCGGGAGATGCAGATACGCAGTATTTT.

The chain links TRBV29-1 to TRBJ2-7; perhaps TRBD2 as D (7 bases). The germline V gene has CDR1 SQVTM and CDR2 ANQGSEA. The ends were cut back, 7 bases at V and 3 bases at J, with 13 bases in the middle. This CDR3 spans 12 amino acids. The CDR3 DNA is TGCAGCGGAAAGGGGGGGGGCTACGAGCAGTACTTC. This sequence encodes CSGKGGGYEQYF.

The chain carries TRBV6-5 and TRBJ1-4, with a weak D call TRBD1 (6 bases). Germline V lookup: CDR1 MNHEY, CDR2 SVGAGI. The CDR3 has 15 amino acids. Trimming left V 0 bases short and J 7 bases short, with 12 bases between. This CDR3 reads CASSYSRTASEKLFF. The CDR3 DNA follows: TGTGCCAGCAGTTACTCCAGGACAGCGAGTGAAAAACTGTTTTTT.